This entry lists 21 T cell receptor beta chains sequenced from one sample in a study of T-cell memory formation after mild COVID-19. One entry per CDR3 protein, called by TCRdb with MiXCR from the 5' RACE reads. The sample shows under 200,000 distinct CDR3 sequences, about a third of them seen only once. Sample: PBMCs or a T cell subset sorted from them (not recorded which). The receptors shown here come from an adult woman who had mild COVID-19 (a few samples of this study predate the infection). Cell type and time point are not known.

The gene calls are TRBV7-9 and TRBJ1-1, with no clear D. This CDR3 is 13 amino acids long. The germline V and J ends were trimmed by 7 bases and 0 bases, with 9 bases remaining between them. Germline CDR1 reads SEHNR; CDR2 reads FQNEAQ (reference sequence). The CDR3, as DNA: TGTGCCAGCAAAGAGGGCATGAACACTGAAGCTTTCTTT. This encodes CASKEGMNTEAFF.

This clonotype was observed a few times. V and J are TRBV2 and TRBJ2-4, with unresolved D. The V end lost 6 bases, the J end lost 0 bases, and 9 bases lay between the germline ends. The CDR3 covers 14 residues. Germline V lookup: CDR1 SNHLY, CDR2 FYNNEI. CDR3 coding DNA: TGTGCCAGCAGATCCAGAATAGCCAAAAACATTCAGTACTTC. It encodes CASRSRIAKNIQYF.

The sample holds a few counts of this clonotype. V and J are TRBV6-5 and TRBJ2-4; the D gene could be TRBD1 or TRBD2 (5 bases each). Germline CDR1 MNHEY, CDR2 SVGAGI. V shed 0 bases and J shed 1 base, with 13 bases lying between them. This CDR3 comprises 17 residues. This chain's CDR3 is CASSYSRATRAKNIQYF. Here the CDR3 DNA reads TGTGCCAGCAGTTACTCCAGGGCCACTAGGGCCAAAAACATTCAGTACTTC.

The sample holds a few counts of this clonotype. The chain has TRBV7-2 and TRBJ2-2; D is perhaps TRBD1 (6 bases). The germline V gene encodes CDR1 SGHTA and CDR2 FQGNSA. Trimming cost V 5 bases and J 2 bases, with 15 bases left between them. The CDR3 runs to 16 residues. DNA for the CDR3: TGTGCCAGCAGCCAAAGGGGGACATATAACACCGGGGAGCTGTTTTTT. Protein product: CASSQRGTYNTGELFF.

This chain connects TRBV5-6 to TRBJ1-2; D unresolved. The CDR3 sequence is 15 residues long. The germline V gene encodes CDR1 SGHDT and CDR2 YYEEEE. V was clipped by 3 bases and J by 4 bases, with 16 bases between them. The CDR3 DNA reads as TGTGCCAGCAGCTATTCTCTGGGGTTGGCCTATGGCTACACCTTC. This translates into CASSYSLGLAYGYTF.

This clonotype was seen only a few times. J is TRBJ2-7 and V is TRBV2, with D tentatively TRBD2 (6 bases). The germline CDR1 and CDR2 sequences are SNHLY and FYNNEI. V lost 4 bases to trimming and J lost 5 bases, with 12 bases between them. The CDR3 length is 13 residues. The CDR3, as DNA: TGTGCCAGCAGTGCACTAGCAAACCACGAGCAGTACTTC. It specifies CASSALANHEQYF. The entire variable domain, with the rest obtained from reference TRBV2 and TRBJ2-7, is as follows: EPEVTQTPSHQVTQMGQEVILRCVPISNHLYFYWYRQILGQKVEFLVSFYNNEISEKSEIFDDQFSVERPDGSNFTLKIRSTKLEDSAMYFCASSALANHEQYFGPGTRLTVT.

This rearrangement joins TRBV5-4 to TRBJ1-2, with D maybe TRBD1 (6 bases). This CDR3 has 14 residues. V was cut by 0 bases and J by 5 bases, with 11 bases left in between. The V gene's germline CDR1 is SGHNT and CDR2 YYREEE (reference sequence). Here the CDR3 reads CASSLEGVLYGYTF. The CDR3 DNA reads as TGTGCCAGCAGCTTGGAGGGGGTCCTATATGGCTACACCTTC.

About this clonotype itself: A read error may account for a junction end that differs from germline. CDR3 sequence reads: CATSLDRGQTQYF. CDR3 DNA sequence: TGTGCCACCAGCTTGGACAGGGGTCAGACCCAGTACTTC. The chain carries TRBV11-1 and TRBJ2-5; the match to TRBD1 covers 9 bases. Germline CDR1 SGHAT, CDR2 FQDESV (reference sequence). This CDR3 region has 13 residues.

The chain's CDR3 is CASSPPRTRPGELFF. The CDR3 DNA is TGTGCCAGCTCACCACCGAGGACGAGACCTGGGGAGCTGTTTTTT. This chain uses TRBV18 with TRBJ2-2; no clear D. CDR1 and CDR2 from the germline V gene are KGHSH and LQKENI. This CDR3 has 15 amino acids. Trimming cost V 0 bases and J 8 bases, with 13 bases left between them.

This clonotype has a handful of counts. The CDR3 DNA follows: TGCGCCAGCAGCTTGGATGGGGGATCCTACAATGAGCAGTTCTTC. This translates into CASSLDGGSYNEQFF. The V call is TRBV5-1, the J call TRBJ2-1; D tentatively fits TRBD1 or TRBD2 (5 bases each). Germline CDR1 is SGHRS and CDR2 is YFSETQ. This CDR3 comprises 15 residues. V lost 0 bases and J lost 1, with 8 bases in between.

V gene TRBV5-1 combines with J gene TRBJ2-5; D is possibly TRBD1 (6 bases). V dropped 4 bases and J dropped 5 bases, with 15 bases sitting between them. The germline CDR1 and CDR2 sequences are SGHRS and YFSETQ. There are 14 residues in the CDR3. CDR3 loop: CASSTQDRSETQYF. The CDR3 DNA reads TGCGCCAGCAGCACCCAGGACAGATCTGAGACCCAGTACTTC.

This clonotype was picked up a small number of times. Here the CDR3 reads CASSGKGQITYEQYF. The CDR3 coding sequence is TGTGCCAGCAGTGGGAAGGGACAGATTACCTACGAGCAGTACTTC. The rearrangement uses TRBV6-2 or TRBV6-3 and TRBJ2-7, with TRBD1 matching 7 bases. The CDR3 runs to 15 residues. V shed 5 bases, J shed 2 bases, and the junction held 9 bases outside the gene matches. Germline V CDR1 and CDR2: MNHEY, SVGEGT.

The V and J genes are TRBV3-1 and TRBJ1-3; D call uncertain. The germline V gene has CDR1 LGHDT and CDR2 YNNKEL (reference sequence). There are 14 residues in the CDR3. V dropped 0 bases and J dropped 5 bases, with 8 bases sitting between them. The CDR3 reads CASSQDRPRNTIYF. The DNA for the CDR3 is TGTGCCAGCAGCCAAGATCGGCCTCGAAACACCATATATTTT.

This chain connects TRBV20-1 to TRBJ2-7; maybe TRBD1 (6 bases). The CDR3 contains 17 residues. In germline, CDR1 is DFQATT, CDR2 SNEGSKA (reference sequence). V gave up 0 bases and J gave up 2 bases, with 20 bases separating them. The CDR3 DNA follows: TGCAGTGCTAGAGATGCCCCCAGACAGGCACTCACCTACGAGCAGTACTTC. Translating it yields CSARDAPRQALTYEQYF.

Only a few counts were recorded for this clonotype. The chain is built from TRBV20-1 and TRBJ1-1; 12 nucleotides align to TRBD1. The CDR3 consists of 15 residues. The junction had 5 bases not matched to a gene; V was cut back by 0 bases and J by 6 bases. Germline V gene data show CDR1 as DFQATT and CDR2 as SNEGSKA (reference sequence). The CDR3 nucleotides read TGCAGTGCTAGAGATAGAGGGACAGGGGGCTCTGAAGCTTTCTTT. It specifies CSARDRGTGGSEAFF.

This clonotype was observed many times. V gene TRBV18 combines with J gene TRBJ2-2; no clear D gene. CDR3 length: 11 amino acids. Trimming pared 4 bases from V and 5 bases from J, leaving 2 bases between. Per germline, CDR1 KGHSH and CDR2 LQKENI. In nucleotides, the CDR3 is TGTGCCAGCTCACTTACCGGGGAGCTGTTTTTT. Its protein is CASSLTGELFF.

There are a few counts of this clonotype. The gene calls are TRBV20-1 and TRBJ1-1; D perhaps matches TRBD1 (5 bases). CDR3 length: 16 amino acids. The V gene's germline CDR1 is DFQATT and CDR2 SNEGSKA (reference sequence). V lost 0 bases, J lost 2 bases, and 16 bases lay in between. In DNA form, the CDR3 reads TGCAGTGCTAGAGATAAGAGCAGGGCACCTAACACTGAAGCTTTCTTT. Translating gives CSARDKSRAPNTEAFF.

The genes are TRBV3-1 and TRBJ2-7; no definite D call. The V gene lost 1 base and the J gene lost 6 bases, with 13 bases spanning the gap. This CDR3 has 14 amino acids. The germline V gene encodes CDR1 LGHDT and CDR2 YNNKEL (reference sequence). As DNA, the CDR3 is TGTGCCAGCAGCCAAGCCCTGGGCCCTTTCGAGCAGTACTTC. Amino acids: CASSQALGPFEQYF.

This clonotype was counted between two and nine times. This chain links TRBV4-1 with TRBJ2-1; 7 bases agree with TRBD1. V lost 0 bases to trimming and J lost 9 bases; unmatched junction nucleotides: 20. Germline CDR1 reads MGHRA; CDR2 reads YSYEKL. The CDR3 has 19 residues. The CDR3 region is CASSQDQIVGQQVRPEQFF. The CDR3 bases are TGCGCCAGCAGCCAAGATCAGATCGTGGGACAGCAGGTTCGGCCTGAGCAGTTCTTC.

This clonotype was seen more than once but under ten times. This chain uses TRBV15 with TRBJ2-7, with D possibly being TRBD2 (5 bases). The CDR3 loop spans 13 amino acids. With 3 bases removed from V and 5 bases from J, the gap between germline ends came to 11 bases. Germline lookup yields CDR1 LNHNV and CDR2 YYDKDF (reference sequence). This chain's CDR3 is CATSSTVGDEQYF. The CDR3, as DNA: TGTGCCACCAGCAGTACTGTCGGGGACGAGCAGTACTTC. The variable domain in full, with the rest retrieved from reference TRBV15 and TRBJ2-7, is DAMVIQNPRYQVTQFGKPVTLSCSQTLNHNVMYWYQQKSSQAPKLLFHYYDKDFNNEADTPDNFQSRRPNTSFCFLDIRSPGLGDTAMYLCATSSTVGDEQYFGPGTRLTVT.

This clonotype has a handful of counts. CDR3 bases: TGCAGTGCTAGGGTGGGACTAGCGGGATCCCAAGAGACCCAGTACTTC. It is translated as CSARVGLAGSQETQYF. The chain combines TRBV20-1 with TRBJ2-5; 13 bases align to TRBD2. The CDR3 is 16 residues long. J gave up 1 base and V 3 bases, and 5 bases lay outside the gene matches. CDR1 and CDR2 from the germline V gene are DFQATT and SNEGSKA (reference sequence).